Listed here are 9 T cell receptor beta chains from one sample, sequenced in a study of cytomegalovirus exposure and HLA in healthy donors. The PCR used 60 Vbeta and 13 Jbeta primers. Profiled with immunoSEQ multiplex PCR; TCRdb holds only in-frame clones, not every one. The table has about 160,000 clones, roughly 84% seen once. Sequencing was performed on PBMCs. These receptors originate from a male donor in good health and CMV-seronegative.

The chain joins TRBV16 to TRBJ1-6, with D possibly being TRBD1 (5 bases). Trimming shortened V by 6 bases and J by 16 bases, and 22 bases separated the two germline ends. The CDR3 has 14 amino acids. CDR1 is KGHSY, CDR2 FQNENV, per germline. CDR3 sequence (DNA): TGTGCCAGCAGACCTGACAGAGGCCCCGGGCCTCTCCACTTT. It specifies CASRPDRGPGPLHF.

The genes are TRBV7-9 and TRBJ2-3; D possibly corresponds to TRBD2 (6 bases). CDR3 length: 13 residues. Trimming removed 5 bases from V and 5 bases from J, with 11 bases in between. From germline, CDR1 is SEHNR and CDR2 FQNEAQ (reference sequence). Here the CDR3 DNA reads TGTGCCAGCAGCCCCTATAGCGGAGATACGCAGTATTTT. It yields the protein CASSPYSGDTQYF. The full variable domain, its missing parts supplied by reference TRBV7-9 and TRBJ2-3, is DTGVSQNPRHKITKRGQNVTFRCDPISEHNRLYWYRQTLGQGPEFLTYFQNEAQLEKSRLLSDRFSAERPKGSFSTLEIQRTEQGDSAMYLCASSPYSGDTQYFGPGTRLTVL.

The V and J genes are TRBV7-6 and TRBJ2-7, with D perhaps TRBD2 (6 bases). The CDR3 loop spans 14 amino acids. The germline V and J ends were trimmed by 5 bases and 0 bases, with 11 bases remaining between them. Germline V lookup: CDR1 SGHVS, CDR2 FNYEAQ. The CDR3 DNA reads as TGTGCCAGCAGCCAGACGGACTACTCCTACGAGCAGTACTTC. Translated, it gives CASSQTDYSYEQYF.

J is TRBJ2-7 and V is TRBV4-3; 12 bases align to TRBD2. The J segment lost 6 bases and the V segment lost 0 bases, leaving 3 bases of the junction unmatched. This CDR3 comprises 15 residues. From germline, CDR1 is LGHNA and CDR2 YSLEER. CDR3 region: CASSQDRLAGAEQYF. Here the CDR3 DNA reads TGCGCCAGCAGCCAAGATCGACTAGCGGGAGCCGAGCAGTACTTC.

Here the CDR3 reads CASSNPGRAGVTQYF. The CDR3 DNA reads TGTGCCAGCAGTAACCCTGGCAGAGCGGGGGTAACGCAGTATTTT. The V and J genes are TRBV6-5 and TRBJ2-3; the match to TRBD2 covers 8 bases. The CDR3 length is 15 residues. V trimming: 5 bases; J trimming: 9 bases; junction bases outside the gene matches: 13. The V gene's germline CDR1 is MNHEY and CDR2 SVGAGI.

This rearrangement joins TRBV27 to TRBJ1-2; 11 bases line up with TRBD1. The CDR3 has 15 residues. V trimming: 3 bases; J trimming: 8 bases; junction bases outside the gene matches: 8. From germline, CDR1 is MNHEY and CDR2 SMNVEV (reference sequence). The chain's CDR3 is CASSFWTGGAGGYTF. The DNA of the CDR3 is TGTGCCAGCAGTTTCTGGACAGGGGGCGCAGGGGGCTACACCTTC.

The V call is TRBV9, the J call TRBJ2-1; D is ambiguous. The length of the CDR3 is 13 residues. The germline V and J ends were trimmed by 0 bases and 6 bases, with 7 bases remaining between them. The germline V gene has CDR1 SGDLS and CDR2 YYNGEE. The DNA of the CDR3 is TGTGCCAGCAGCGTAGTACTAACCAATGAGCAGTTCTTC. Its protein product is CASSVVLTNEQFF.

As regards this clone: Other DNA sequences in the same sample also yield this CDR3. This rearrangement joins TRBV9 to TRBJ2-7; 11 nucleotides agree with TRBD1. Germline-derived CDR1 and CDR2 are SGDLS and YYNGEE. Trimming at V came to 2 bases and at J to 4 bases, leaving 2 bases not matched to a gene. The CDR3 sequence is 14 residues long. The CDR3, as DNA: TGTGCCAGCAGCGTTGGACAGGGGGCTTACGAGCAGTACTTC. It specifies CASSVGQGAYEQYF.

The chain couples TRBV7-2 to TRBJ2-7; the D is unclear. This CDR3 is 13 amino acids long. Per the germline V gene, CDR1 is SGHTA and CDR2 is FQGNSA. V was clipped by 1 base and J by 4 bases, with 8 bases between them. Here the CDR3 reads CASSLVPVYEQYF. Here the CDR3 DNA reads TGTGCCAGCAGCTTAGTCCCCGTTTACGAGCAGTACTTC.